This entry describes one TCR beta chain. These data belong to a study of blood T cell repertoires in COVID-19. Study information: COVID-19 samples from acute and convalescent phases originated in the United States, Italy and Spain. PBMCs, B-cell-depleted T cells, or T cells provided the cDNA or gDNA that made up the material.

Authors' analysis steps: Reference gene primers were amplified, and this amplification served to estimate nucleated cell counts. Libraries were prepared by immunoSEQ multiplex PCR; TCRdb keeps only in-frame clonotypes and omits some of them. V, J and clone size derive from that table, while D and trimming were established from the DNA sequence. The table lists about 92,000 clones, 90% to 95% of them singletons, with under 2% in the top ten. This CDR3 has 14 residues. CDR1 LGHNA and CDR2 YSLEER come from the germline V gene. Trimming shortened V by 0 bases and J by 5 bases, and 10 bases separated the two germline ends.

The sequenced material came from peripheral blood. This TCR was recovered from a human donor with active COVID-19. The donor label of this sample is uncertain. The chain employs TRBV4-3 and TRBJ2-5; perhaps TRBD1 as D (6 bases). CDR3 region: CASSQDYRAETQYF. In nucleotides, the CDR3 is TGCGCCAGCAGCCAAGATTACAGGGCTGAGACCCAGTACTTC.